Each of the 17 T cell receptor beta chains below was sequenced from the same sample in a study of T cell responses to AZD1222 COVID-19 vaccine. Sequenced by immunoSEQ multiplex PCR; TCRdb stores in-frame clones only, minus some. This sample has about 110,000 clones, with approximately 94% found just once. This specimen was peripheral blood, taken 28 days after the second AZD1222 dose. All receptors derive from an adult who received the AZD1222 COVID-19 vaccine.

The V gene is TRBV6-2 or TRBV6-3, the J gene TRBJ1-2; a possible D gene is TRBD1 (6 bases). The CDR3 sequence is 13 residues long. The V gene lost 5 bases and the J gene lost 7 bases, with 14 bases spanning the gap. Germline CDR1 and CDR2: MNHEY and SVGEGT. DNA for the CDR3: TGTGCCAGCAGTGCAGGGGCTATGCTTGGCTACACCTTC. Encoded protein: CASSAGAMLGYTF.

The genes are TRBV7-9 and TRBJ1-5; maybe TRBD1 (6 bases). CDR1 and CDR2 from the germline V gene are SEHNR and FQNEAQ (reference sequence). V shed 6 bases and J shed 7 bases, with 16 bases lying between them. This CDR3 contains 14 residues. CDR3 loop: CASRLSAGAQPQHF. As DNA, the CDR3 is TGTGCCAGCAGACTGAGTGCGGGGGCCCAGCCCCAGCATTTT.

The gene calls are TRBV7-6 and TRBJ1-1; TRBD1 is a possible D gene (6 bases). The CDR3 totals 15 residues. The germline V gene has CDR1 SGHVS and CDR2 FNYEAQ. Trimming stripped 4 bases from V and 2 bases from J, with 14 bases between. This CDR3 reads CASSSRRTENTEAFF. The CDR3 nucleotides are TGTGCCAGCAGCTCCAGGCGGACAGAAAACACTGAAGCTTTCTTT.

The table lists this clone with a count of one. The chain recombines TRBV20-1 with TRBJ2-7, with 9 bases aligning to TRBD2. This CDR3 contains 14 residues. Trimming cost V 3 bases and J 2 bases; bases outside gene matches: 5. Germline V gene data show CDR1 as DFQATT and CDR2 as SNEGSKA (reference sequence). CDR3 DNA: TGCAGTGCTAGTACGGGCGGGAGGGCCTACGAGCAGTACTTC. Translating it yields CSASTGGRAYEQYF.

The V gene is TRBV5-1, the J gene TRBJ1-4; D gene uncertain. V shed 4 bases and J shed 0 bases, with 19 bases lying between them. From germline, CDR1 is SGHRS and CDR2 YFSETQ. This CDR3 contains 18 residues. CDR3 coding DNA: TGCGCCAGCAGCACTTTGCCTCTCTCAGCCCCAACTAATGAAAAACTGTTTTTT. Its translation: CASSTLPLSAPTNEKLFF.

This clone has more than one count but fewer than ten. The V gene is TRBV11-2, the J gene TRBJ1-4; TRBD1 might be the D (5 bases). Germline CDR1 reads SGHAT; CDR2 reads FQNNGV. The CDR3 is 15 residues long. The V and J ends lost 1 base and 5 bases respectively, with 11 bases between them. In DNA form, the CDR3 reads TGTGCCAGCAGCTTAGCGGGACCGTCAAATGAAAAACTGTTTTTT. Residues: CASSLAGPSNEKLFF.

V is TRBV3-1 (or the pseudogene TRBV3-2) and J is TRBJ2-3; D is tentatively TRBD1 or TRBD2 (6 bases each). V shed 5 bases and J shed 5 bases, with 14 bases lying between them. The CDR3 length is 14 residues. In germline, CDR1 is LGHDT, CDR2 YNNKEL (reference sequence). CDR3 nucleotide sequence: TGTGCCAGCAGCAGACTAGGGGGGCGAGATACGCAGTATTTT. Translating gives CASSRLGGRDTQYF.

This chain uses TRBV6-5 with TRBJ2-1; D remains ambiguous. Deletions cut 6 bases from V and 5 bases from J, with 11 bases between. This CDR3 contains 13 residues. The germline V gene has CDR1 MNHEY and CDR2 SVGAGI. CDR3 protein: CASSTRADNEQFF. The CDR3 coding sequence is TGTGCCAGCAGCACCCGGGCCGACAATGAGCAGTTCTTC.

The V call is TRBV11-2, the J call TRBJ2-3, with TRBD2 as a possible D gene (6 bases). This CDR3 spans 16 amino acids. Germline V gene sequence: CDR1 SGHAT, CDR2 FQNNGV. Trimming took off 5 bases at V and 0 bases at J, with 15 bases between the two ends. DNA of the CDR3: TGTGCCAGCAGCCCCGGGACGGGGGTGAGCACAGATACGCAGTATTTT. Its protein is CASSPGTGVSTDTQYF.

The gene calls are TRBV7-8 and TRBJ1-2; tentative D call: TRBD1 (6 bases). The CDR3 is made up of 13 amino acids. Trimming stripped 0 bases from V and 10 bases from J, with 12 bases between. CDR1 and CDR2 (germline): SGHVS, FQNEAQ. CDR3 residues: CASSLAQGSDYTF. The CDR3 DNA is TGTGCCAGCAGCTTAGCACAGGGTTCTGACTACACCTTC. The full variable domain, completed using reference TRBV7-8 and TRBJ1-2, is GAGVSQSPRYKVAKRGQDVALRCDPISGHVSLFWYQQALGQGPEFLTYFQNEAQLDKSGLPSDRFFAERPEGSVSTLKIQRTQQEDSAVYLCASSLAQGSDYTFGSGTRLTVV.

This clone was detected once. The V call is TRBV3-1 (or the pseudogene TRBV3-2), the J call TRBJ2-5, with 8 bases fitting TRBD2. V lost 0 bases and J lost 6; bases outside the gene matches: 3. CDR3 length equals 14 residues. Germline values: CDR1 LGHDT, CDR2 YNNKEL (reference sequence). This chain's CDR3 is CASSQDVAGQTQYF. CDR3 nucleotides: TGTGCCAGCAGCCAAGATGTAGCGGGGCAGACCCAGTACTTC.

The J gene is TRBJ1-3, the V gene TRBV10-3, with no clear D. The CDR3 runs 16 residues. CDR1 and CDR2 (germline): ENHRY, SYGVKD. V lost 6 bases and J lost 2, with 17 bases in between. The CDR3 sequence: CAIRAWNVSTGNTIYF. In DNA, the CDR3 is TGTGCCATCAGGGCCTGGAATGTGTCTACTGGAAACACCATATATTTT.

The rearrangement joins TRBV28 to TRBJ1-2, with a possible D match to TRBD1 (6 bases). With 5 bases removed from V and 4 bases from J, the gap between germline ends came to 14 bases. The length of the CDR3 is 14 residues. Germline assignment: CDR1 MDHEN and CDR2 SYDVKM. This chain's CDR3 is CASSRKTGFYGYTF. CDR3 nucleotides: TGTGCCAGCAGTCGTAAGACAGGTTTCTATGGCTACACCTTC.

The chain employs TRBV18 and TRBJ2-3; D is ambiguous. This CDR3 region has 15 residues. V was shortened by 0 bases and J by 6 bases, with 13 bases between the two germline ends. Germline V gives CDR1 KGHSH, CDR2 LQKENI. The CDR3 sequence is CASSPPSYSLDTQYF. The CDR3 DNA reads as TGTGCCAGCTCACCACCGTCGTATTCCTTGGATACGCAGTATTTT.

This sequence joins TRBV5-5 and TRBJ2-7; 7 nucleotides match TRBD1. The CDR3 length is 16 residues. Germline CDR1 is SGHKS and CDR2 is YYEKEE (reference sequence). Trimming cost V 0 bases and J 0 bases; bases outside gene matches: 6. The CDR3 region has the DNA TGTGCCAGCAGCTTGGATGGGACAGCAAGCTCCTACGAGCAGTACTTC. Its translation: CASSLDGTASSYEQYF. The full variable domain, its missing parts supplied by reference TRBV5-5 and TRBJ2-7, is DAGVTQSPTHLIKTRGQQVTLRCSPISGHKSVSWYQQVLGQGPQFIFQYYEKEERGRGNFPDRFSARQFPNYSSELNVNALLLGDSALYLCASSLDGTASSYEQYFGPGTRLTVT.

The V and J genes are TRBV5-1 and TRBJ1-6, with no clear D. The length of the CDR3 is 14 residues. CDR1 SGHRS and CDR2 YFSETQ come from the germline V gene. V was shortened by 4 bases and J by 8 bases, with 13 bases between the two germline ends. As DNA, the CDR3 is TGCGCCAGCAGCCCCCGCTCATCGGATTCACCCCTCCACTTT. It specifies CASSPRSSDSPLHF.

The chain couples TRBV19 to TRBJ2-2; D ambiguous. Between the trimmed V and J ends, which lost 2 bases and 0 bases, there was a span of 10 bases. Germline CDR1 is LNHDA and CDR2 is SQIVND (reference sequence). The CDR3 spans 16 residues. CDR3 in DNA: TGTGCCAGTAGTATATCTTGGTCTACGAACACCGGGGAGCTGTTTTTT. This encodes CASSISWSTNTGELFF.